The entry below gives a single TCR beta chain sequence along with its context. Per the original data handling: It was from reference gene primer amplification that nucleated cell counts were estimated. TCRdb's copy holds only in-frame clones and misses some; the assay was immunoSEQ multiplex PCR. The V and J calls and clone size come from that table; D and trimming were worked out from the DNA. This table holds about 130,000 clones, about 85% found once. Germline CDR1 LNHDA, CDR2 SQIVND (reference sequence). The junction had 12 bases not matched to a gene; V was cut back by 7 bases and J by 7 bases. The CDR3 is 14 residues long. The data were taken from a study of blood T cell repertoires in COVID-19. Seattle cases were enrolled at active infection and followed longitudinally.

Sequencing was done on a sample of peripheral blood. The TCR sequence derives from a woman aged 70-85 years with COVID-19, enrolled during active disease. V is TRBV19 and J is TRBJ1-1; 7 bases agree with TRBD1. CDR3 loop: CASTNAGGQFEAFF. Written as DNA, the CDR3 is TGTGCCAGTACCAACGCGGGGGGACAGTTTGAAGCTTTCTTT.